This T cell receptor (beta chain) emerged from a study of blood T cell repertoires in COVID-19. The age range of participants was 18 to 89 years, with residence in about two dozen US areas. The CDR3 consists of 16 residues. V shed 2 bases and J 5 bases; nucleotides not matched to a gene: 5. The germline CDR1 and CDR2 sequences are ENHRY and SYGVKD. In the original workflow: Amplification of reference gene primers provided the estimated nucleated cell counts. Profiling relied on immunoSEQ multiplex PCR, and the TCRdb table lists in-frame clones only, not all of them. The V and J calls and clone size come from that table; D and trimming were worked out from the DNA. This sample has 300,000 to 350,000 clones, with roughly 90% found just once.

The TCR was taken from a woman in her twenties or thirties who had been exposed to COVID-19. The rearrangement links TRBV10-3 to TRBJ2-3; 12 positions match TRBD2. The source material was PBMCs or T cells enriched from blood (not recorded which). CDR3: CAISERGLAGLDTQYF. DNA for the CDR3: TGTGCCATCAGTGAGCGGGGACTAGCGGGTCTAGATACGCAGTATTTT.